This T cell receptor beta chain was profiled in a study of T cell responses to AZD1222 COVID-19 vaccine. Study outcomes and limitations: No repertoire was sampled before or during the peak T cell response, only after it. Most donors were white British and more were female, and clonal diversity was possibly underestimated.

In its sample, this clone was seen a few times. Its antigen is not known. The assay was immunoSEQ multiplex PCR, and TCRdb's table has in-frame clones only and misses some. Here the sample spans approximately 68,000 clones, roughly 91% being singletons. Trimming cost V 2 bases and J 3 bases, with 17 bases left between them. Germline V CDR1 and CDR2: LGHDT, YNNKEL (reference sequence). The CDR3 contains 16 residues. The TCR was taken from an adult who received the MenACWY meningococcal vaccine as a control. The chain carries TRBV3-1 (or the pseudogene TRBV3-2) and TRBJ2-7; D might be TRBD1 (7 bases). The material sequenced was peripheral blood, taken 28 days after the second dose of the MenACWY control vaccine. The CDR3 spells CASSQTGRQGGYEQYF. CDR3 DNA: TGTGCCAGCAGCCAAACAGGACGACAGGGAGGCTACGAGCAGTACTTC.